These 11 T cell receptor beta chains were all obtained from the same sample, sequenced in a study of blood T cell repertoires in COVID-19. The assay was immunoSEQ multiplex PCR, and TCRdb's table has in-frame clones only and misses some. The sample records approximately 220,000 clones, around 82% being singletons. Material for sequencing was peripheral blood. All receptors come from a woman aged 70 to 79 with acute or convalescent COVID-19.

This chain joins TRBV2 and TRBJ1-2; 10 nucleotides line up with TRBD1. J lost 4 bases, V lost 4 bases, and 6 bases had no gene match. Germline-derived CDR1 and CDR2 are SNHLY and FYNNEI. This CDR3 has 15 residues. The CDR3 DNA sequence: TGTGCCAGCAGTGTACAGACAGGGGGCTCCTATGGCTACACCTTC. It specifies CASSVQTGGSYGYTF.

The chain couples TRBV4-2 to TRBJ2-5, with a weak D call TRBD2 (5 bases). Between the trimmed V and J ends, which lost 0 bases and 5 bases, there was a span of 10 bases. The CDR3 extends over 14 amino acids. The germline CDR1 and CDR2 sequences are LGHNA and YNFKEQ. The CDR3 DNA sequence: TGTGCCAGCAGCCAAGACCCGGGAAGCGAGACCCAGTACTTC. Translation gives CASSQDPGSETQYF.

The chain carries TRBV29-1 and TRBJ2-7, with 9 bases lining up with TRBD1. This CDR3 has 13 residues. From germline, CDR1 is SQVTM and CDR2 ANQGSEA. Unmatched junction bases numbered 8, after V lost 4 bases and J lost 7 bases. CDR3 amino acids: CSVGGTGSEEQYF. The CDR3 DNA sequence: TGCAGCGTTGGTGGGACAGGGAGTGAAGAGCAGTACTTC.

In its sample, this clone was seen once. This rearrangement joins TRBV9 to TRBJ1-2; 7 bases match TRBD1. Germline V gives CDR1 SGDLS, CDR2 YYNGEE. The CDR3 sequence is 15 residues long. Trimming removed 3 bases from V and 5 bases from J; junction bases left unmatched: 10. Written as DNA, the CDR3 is TGTGCCAGCAGCGCCCCGGGACAGAGTATTTATGGCTACACCTTC. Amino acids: CASSAPGQSIYGYTF.

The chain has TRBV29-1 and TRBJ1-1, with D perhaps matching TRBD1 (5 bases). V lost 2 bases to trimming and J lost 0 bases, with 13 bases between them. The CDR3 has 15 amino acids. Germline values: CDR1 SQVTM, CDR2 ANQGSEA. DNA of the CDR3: TGCAGCGTTGAACCTCAACAGGTATTGAACACTGAAGCTTTCTTT. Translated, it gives CSVEPQQVLNTEAFF. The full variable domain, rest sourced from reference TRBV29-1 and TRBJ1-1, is SAVISQKPSRDICQRGTSLTIQCQVDSQVTMMFWYRQQPGQSLTLIATANQGSEATYESGFVIDKFPISRPNLTFSTLTVSNMSPEDSSIYLCSVEPQQVLNTEAFFGQGTRLTVV.

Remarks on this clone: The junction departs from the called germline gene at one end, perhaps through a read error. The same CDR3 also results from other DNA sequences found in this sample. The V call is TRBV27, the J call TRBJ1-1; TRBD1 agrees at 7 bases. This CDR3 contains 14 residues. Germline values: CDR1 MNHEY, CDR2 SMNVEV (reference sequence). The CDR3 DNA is TGTGCCAGCAGTTACCGGGACAGCAACACTGAGGCTTTCTTT. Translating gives CASSYRDSNTEAFF.

The chain's CDR3 is CASSQANGQGHGYTF. The CDR3 DNA follows: TGTGCCAGCAGCCAAGCGAATGGACAGGGACATGGCTACACCTTC. V and J are TRBV4-2 and TRBJ1-2, with 8 positions matching TRBD1. Per the germline V gene, CDR1 is LGHNA and CDR2 is YNFKEQ. V dropped 1 base and J dropped 6; count of bases not matched to a gene: 7. The CDR3 loop spans 15 amino acids.

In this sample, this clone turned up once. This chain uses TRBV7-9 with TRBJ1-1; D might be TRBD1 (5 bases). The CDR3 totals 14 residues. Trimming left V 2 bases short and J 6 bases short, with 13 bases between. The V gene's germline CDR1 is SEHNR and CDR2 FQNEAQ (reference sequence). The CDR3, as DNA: TGTGCCAGCAGCTTATTAACAGGCGGGGCTGAAGCTTTCTTT. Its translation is CASSLLTGGAEAFF.

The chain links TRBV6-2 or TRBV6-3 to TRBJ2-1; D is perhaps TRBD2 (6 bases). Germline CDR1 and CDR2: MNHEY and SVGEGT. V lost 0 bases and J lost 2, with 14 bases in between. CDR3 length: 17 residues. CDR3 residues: CASSYSRRVRAYNEQFF. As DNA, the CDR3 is TGTGCCAGCAGTTACTCGAGGAGGGTCAGGGCCTACAATGAGCAGTTCTTC.

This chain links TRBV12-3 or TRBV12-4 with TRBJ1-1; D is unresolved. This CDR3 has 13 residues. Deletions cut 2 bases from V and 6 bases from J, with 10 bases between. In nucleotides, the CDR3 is TGTGCCAGCAGTTTATCTCGTTCCGCTGAAGCTTTCTTT. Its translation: CASSLSRSAEAFF.

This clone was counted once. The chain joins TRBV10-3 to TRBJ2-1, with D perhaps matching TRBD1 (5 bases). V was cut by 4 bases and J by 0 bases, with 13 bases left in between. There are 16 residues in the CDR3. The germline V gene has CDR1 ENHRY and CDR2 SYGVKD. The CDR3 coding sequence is TGTGCCATCAGTGGGCCAGGGCCCAGCTCCTACAATGAGCAGTTCTTC. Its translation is CAISGPGPSSYNEQFF.